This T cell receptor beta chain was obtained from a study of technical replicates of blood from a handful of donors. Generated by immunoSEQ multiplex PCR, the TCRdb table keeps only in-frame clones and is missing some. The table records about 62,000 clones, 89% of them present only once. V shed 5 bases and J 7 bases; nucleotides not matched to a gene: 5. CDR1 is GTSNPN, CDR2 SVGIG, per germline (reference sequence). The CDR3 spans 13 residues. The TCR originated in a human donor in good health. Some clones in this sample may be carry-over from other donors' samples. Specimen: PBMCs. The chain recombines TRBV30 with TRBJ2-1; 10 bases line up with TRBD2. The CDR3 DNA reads TGTGCCTGGTCTAGCGGGAGTCGGAATGAGCAGTTCTTC. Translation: CAWSSGSRNEQFF.